Listed here are 15 T cell receptor beta chains from one sample, sequenced in a study of identical twins. Each CDR3 protein gets one entry after TCRdb re-called the 5' RACE reads with MiXCR. The sample lists under 300,000 distinct CDR3 sequences, roughly an eighth occurring once. These data were likewise used in another study, on yellow fever vaccine responses in identical twins.

The sample taken for sequencing was memory (CD45RO+) T cells sorted from blood. These receptors were collected from a young woman in good health.

This clonotype was seen a handful of times. V and J are TRBV7-2 and TRBJ2-7; maybe TRBD2 (7 bases). Trimming left V 1 base short and J 4 bases short, with 17 bases between. Germline V CDR1 and CDR2: SGHTA, FQGNSA. The CDR3 is 16 amino acids. CDR3: CASSLGSGGGAYEQYF. CDR3 DNA sequence: TGTGCCAGCAGCTTAGGAAGTGGCGGGGGCGCGTACGAGCAGTACTTC.

This clonotype came up a few times. The chain links TRBV28 to TRBJ2-3; 10 bases match TRBD2. This CDR3 comprises 17 residues. The trim removed 3 bases at V and 2 bases at J, leaving 8 bases unmatched. Germline-derived CDR1 and CDR2 are MDHEN and SYDVKM. CDR3 nucleotides: TGTGCCAGCAGTTTCCTTAGCGGGAGGCGGACCACAGATACGCAGTATTTT. Amino acid sequence: CASSFLSGRRTTDTQYF.

The sample holds a few counts of this clonotype. The chain has TRBV7-2 and TRBJ1-6; D possibly corresponds to TRBD1 (6 bases). From germline, CDR1 is SGHTA and CDR2 FQGNSA. The CDR3 runs to 14 residues. V was shortened by 8 bases and J by 9 bases, with 17 bases between the two germline ends. The chain's CDR3 is CASGESRGSSPLHF. In DNA, the CDR3 is TGTGCCAGCGGGGAGAGCAGGGGAAGTTCACCCCTCCACTTT.

In its sample, this clonotype was seen many times. The chain uses TRBV12-3 or TRBV12-4 and TRBJ1-5; D not resolved. This CDR3 contains 13 residues. Trimming took 8 bases from V and 1 from J, leaving 9 bases between them. For the CDR3, the DNA is TGTGCCAGCGGAACGCGAAGCAATCAGCCCCAGCATTTT. Its protein product is CASGTRSNQPQHF.

This clonotype was seen a few times. The chain joins TRBV30 to TRBJ2-1; D gene unclear. Trimming left V 1 base short and J 4 bases short, with 8 bases between. Germline-derived CDR1 and CDR2 are GTSNPN and SVGIG (reference sequence). This CDR3 has 13 amino acids. The CDR3 DNA reads TGTGCCTGGAGTGGGCAGCTTTACAATGAGCAGTTCTTC. Its translation: CAWSGQLYNEQFF.

This clonotype was picked up many times. The J gene is TRBJ1-6, the V gene TRBV14; D ambiguous. Germline V gives CDR1 SGHDN, CDR2 FVKESK. This CDR3 is 11 amino acids long. V shed 5 bases and J shed 7 bases, with 3 bases lying between them. The CDR3 loop is CASSSNSPLHF. The CDR3 bases are TGTGCCAGCAGCTCGAATTCACCCCTCCACTTT.

This clonotype appeared a few times. The chain links TRBV6-1 to TRBJ2-7, with D perhaps TRBD2 (6 bases). Germline lookup yields CDR1 MNHNS and CDR2 SASEGT. The germline V and J ends were trimmed by 1 base and 4 bases, with 8 bases remaining between them. CDR3 length: 13 amino acids. CDR3 protein: CASSEGGVYEQYF. CDR3 bases: TGTGCCAGCAGTGAAGGGGGGGTTTACGAGCAGTACTTC.

J is TRBJ2-2 and V is TRBV14; 12 nucleotides agree with TRBD2. CDR3 length equals 16 residues. Germline CDR1 is SGHDN and CDR2 is FVKESK. Unmatched junction bases numbered 7, after V lost 7 bases and J lost 4 bases. The CDR3 loop reads CASTPSGGAVTGELFF. The CDR3 DNA is TGTGCCAGCACACCTAGCGGGGGGGCAGTCACCGGGGAGCTGTTTTTT.

The chain is built from TRBV20-1 and TRBJ2-7; 8 bases are a match to TRBD2. The V segment lost 4 bases and the J segment 0 bases; nucleotides outside the gene matches: 2. The CDR3 contains 13 residues. The germline V gene encodes CDR1 DFQATT and CDR2 SNEGSKA (reference sequence). The CDR3 is CSAIAGTSYEQYF. The CDR3 nucleotides are TGCAGTGCTATAGCGGGGACCTCCTACGAGCAGTACTTC.

In this sample, this clonotype turned up many times. The V and J genes are TRBV5-8 and TRBJ1-5, with 11 bases identical to TRBD1. With 2 bases clipped from V and 7 bases from J, the junction kept 5 bases outside the gene matches. The CDR3 length is 15 residues. Germline V gene lookup returns CDR1 SGHTS and CDR2 YDEGEE. CDR3 bases: TGTGCCAGCAGCTTTTATCGGACAGGGGGCCAGCCCCAGCATTTT. Its protein product is CASSFYRTGGQPQHF.

The chain combines TRBV6-5 with TRBJ2-7; 11 bases align to TRBD2. J gave up 3 bases and V 5 bases, and 6 bases lay outside the gene matches. CDR1 MNHEY and CDR2 SVGAGI come from the germline V gene. The CDR3 is 15 residues long. CDR3 nucleotides: TGTGCCAGCAGTCTACTAGCGGGAGAGGGCTACGAGCAGTACTTC. Amino acid sequence: CASSLLAGEGYEQYF.

The chain employs TRBV28 and TRBJ1-2; D is uncertain. V lost 5 bases and J 6 bases, leaving 22 bases between the germline ends. The length of the CDR3 is 16 residues. Germline lookup yields CDR1 MDHEN and CDR2 SYDVKM. This CDR3 is CASSLTGSGIRNGYTF. The CDR3 DNA is TGTGCCAGCAGTCTTACGGGGTCGGGAATTCGGAATGGCTACACCTTC.

The chain joins TRBV6-1 to TRBJ1-5; D not resolved. Trimming took off 8 bases at V and 3 bases at J, with 14 bases between the two ends. From germline, CDR1 is MNHNS and CDR2 SASEGT. The CDR3 loop spans 14 amino acids. CDR3 nucleotides: TGTGCCAGCCGGGTGAGGCCGAACAATCAGCCCCAGCATTTT. Translating it yields CASRVRPNNQPQHF.

This chain connects TRBV28 to TRBJ2-7, with TRBD2 matching over 11 bases. The V gene end was trimmed by 5 bases and the J gene end by 4 bases; junction bases not matched to a gene: 7. This CDR3 spans 15 amino acids. Looked up from germline, CDR1 is MDHEN and CDR2 is SYDVKM. The CDR3 loop is CASSPGTSGNYEQYF. CDR3 bases: TGTGCCAGCAGTCCAGGGACTAGCGGTAATTACGAGCAGTACTTC.

This clonotype appeared a few times. The chain combines TRBV3-1 with TRBJ2-7, with D perhaps matching TRBD1 (6 bases). The CDR3 consists of 16 residues. The germline V and J ends were trimmed by 2 bases and 3 bases, with 17 bases remaining between them. The germline gives CDR1 LGHDT, CDR2 YNNKEL (reference sequence). CDR3: CASSQIPRTALYEQYF. CDR3 coding DNA: TGTGCCAGCAGCCAAATTCCGAGGACAGCTCTCTACGAGCAGTACTTC.